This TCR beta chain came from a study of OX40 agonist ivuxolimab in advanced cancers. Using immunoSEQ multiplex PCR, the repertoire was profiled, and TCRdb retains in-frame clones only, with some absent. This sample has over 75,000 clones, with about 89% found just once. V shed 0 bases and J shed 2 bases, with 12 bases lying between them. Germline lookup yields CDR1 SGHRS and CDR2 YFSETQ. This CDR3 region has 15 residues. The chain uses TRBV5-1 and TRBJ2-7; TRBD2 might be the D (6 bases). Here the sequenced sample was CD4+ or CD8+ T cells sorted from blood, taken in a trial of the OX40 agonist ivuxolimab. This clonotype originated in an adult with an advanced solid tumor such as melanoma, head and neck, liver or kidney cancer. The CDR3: CASSLDGTPPYEQYF. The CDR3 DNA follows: TGCGCCAGCAGCTTGGATGGGACTCCTCCCTACGAGCAGTACTTC.